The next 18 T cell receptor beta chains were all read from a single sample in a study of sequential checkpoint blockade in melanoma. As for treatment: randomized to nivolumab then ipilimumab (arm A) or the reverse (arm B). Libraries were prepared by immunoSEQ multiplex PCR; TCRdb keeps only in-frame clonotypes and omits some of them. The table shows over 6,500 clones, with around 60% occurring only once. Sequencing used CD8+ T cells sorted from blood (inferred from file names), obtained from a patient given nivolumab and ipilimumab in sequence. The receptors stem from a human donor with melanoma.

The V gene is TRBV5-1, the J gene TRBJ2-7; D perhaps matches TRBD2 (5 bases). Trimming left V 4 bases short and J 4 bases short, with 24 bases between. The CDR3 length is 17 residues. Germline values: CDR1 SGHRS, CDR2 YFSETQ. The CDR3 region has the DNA TGCGCCAGCAGCCCCACTAGGACCGGGATTAAAGCGTACGAGCAGTACTTC. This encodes CASSPTRTGIKAYEQYF.

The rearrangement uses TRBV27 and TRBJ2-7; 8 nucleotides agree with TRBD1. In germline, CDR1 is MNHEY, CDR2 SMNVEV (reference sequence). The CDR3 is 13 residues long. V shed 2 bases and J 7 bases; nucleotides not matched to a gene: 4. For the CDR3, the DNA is TGTGCCAGCAGTTTAGCCCGGGACAGGGAGCAGTACTTC. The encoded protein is CASSLARDREQYF.

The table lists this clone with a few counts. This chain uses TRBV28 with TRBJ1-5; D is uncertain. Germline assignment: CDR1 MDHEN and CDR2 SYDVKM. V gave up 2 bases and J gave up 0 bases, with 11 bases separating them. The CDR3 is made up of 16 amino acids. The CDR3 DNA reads TGTGCCAGCAGTTTAGAGGCACTTTATAGCAATCAGCCCCAGCATTTT. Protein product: CASSLEALYSNQPQHF.

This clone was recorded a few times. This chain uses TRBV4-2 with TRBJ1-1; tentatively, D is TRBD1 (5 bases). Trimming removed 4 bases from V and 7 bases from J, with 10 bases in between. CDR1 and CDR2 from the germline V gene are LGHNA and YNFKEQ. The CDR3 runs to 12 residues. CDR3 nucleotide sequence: TGTGCCAGCAGCCTCCTGGGGGGTGAAGCTTTCTTT. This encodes CASSLLGGEAFF.

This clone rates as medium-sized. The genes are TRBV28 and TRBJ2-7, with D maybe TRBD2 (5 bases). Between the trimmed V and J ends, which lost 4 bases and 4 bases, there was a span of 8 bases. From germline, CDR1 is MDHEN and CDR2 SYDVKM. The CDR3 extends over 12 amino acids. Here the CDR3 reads CASSSEGYEQYF. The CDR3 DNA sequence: TGTGCCAGCAGTTCCGAGGGTTACGAGCAGTACTTC.

CDR3 nucleotide sequence: TGTGCCAGCAGTGAATCCCCTTCTAGCGGGGCCAGCTCCTACGAGCAGTACTTC. Translation: CASSESPSSGASSYEQYF. This rearrangement joins TRBV25-1 to TRBJ2-7; TRBD2 aligns across 9 bases. The trim removed 1 base at V and 0 bases at J, leaving 10 bases unmatched. The CDR3 has 18 amino acids. Germline CDR1 is MGHDK and CDR2 is SYGVNS.

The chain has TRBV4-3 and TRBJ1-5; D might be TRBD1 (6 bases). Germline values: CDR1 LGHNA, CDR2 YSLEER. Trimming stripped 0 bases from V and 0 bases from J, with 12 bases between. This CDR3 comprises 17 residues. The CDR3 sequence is CASSQDRQVNSNQPQHF. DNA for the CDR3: TGCGCCAGCAGCCAAGATCGACAGGTAAATAGCAATCAGCCCCAGCATTTT.

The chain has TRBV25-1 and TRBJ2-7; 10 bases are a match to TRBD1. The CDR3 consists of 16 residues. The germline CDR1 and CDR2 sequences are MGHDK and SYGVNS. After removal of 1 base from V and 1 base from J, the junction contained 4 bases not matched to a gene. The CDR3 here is CASSEWWDRGSYEQYF. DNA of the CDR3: TGTGCCAGCAGTGAATGGTGGGACAGGGGATCCTACGAGCAGTACTTC.

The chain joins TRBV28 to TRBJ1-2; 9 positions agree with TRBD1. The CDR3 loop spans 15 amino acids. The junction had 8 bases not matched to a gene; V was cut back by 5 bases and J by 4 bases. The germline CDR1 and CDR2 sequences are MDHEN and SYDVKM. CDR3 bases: TGTGCCAGCAGTACTCGCGGACAGGGGATCTATGGCTACACCTTC. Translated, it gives CASSTRGQGIYGYTF.

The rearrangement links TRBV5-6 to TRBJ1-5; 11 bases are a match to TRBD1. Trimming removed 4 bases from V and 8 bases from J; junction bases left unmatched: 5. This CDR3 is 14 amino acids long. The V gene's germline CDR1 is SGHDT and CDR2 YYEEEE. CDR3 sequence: CASSPGQGAKPQHF. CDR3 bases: TGTGCCAGCAGCCCCGGACAGGGGGCAAAGCCCCAGCATTTT. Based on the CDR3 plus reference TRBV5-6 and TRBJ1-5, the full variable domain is DAGVTQSPTHLIKTRGQQVTLRCSPKSGHDTVSWYQQALGQGPQFIFQYYEEEERQRGNFPDRFSGHQFPNYSSELNVNALLLGDSALYLCASSPGQGAKPQHFGDGTRLSIL.

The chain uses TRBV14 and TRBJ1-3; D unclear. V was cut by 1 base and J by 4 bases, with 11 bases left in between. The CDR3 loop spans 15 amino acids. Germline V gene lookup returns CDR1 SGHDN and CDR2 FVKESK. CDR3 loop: CASSQGMSAGNTIYF. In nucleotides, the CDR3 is TGTGCCAGCAGCCAAGGCATGAGTGCAGGAAACACCATATATTTT.

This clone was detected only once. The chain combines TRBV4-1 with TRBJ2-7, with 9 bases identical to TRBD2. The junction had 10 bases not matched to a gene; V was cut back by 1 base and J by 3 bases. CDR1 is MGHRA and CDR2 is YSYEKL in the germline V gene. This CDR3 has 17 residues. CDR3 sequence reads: CASSQVKSSGAFYEQYF. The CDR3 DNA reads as TGCGCCAGCAGCCAAGTTAAATCTAGCGGGGCCTTCTACGAGCAGTACTTC.

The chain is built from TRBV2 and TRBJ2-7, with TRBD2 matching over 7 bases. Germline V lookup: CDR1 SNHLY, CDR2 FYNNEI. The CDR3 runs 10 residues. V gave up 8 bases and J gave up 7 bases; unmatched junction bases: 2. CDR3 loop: CASEGGEQYF. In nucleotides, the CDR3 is TGTGCCAGCGAGGGAGGGGAGCAGTACTTC.

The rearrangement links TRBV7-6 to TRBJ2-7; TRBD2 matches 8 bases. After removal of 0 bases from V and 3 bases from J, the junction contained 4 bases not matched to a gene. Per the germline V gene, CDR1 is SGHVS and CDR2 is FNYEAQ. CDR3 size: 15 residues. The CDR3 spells CASSLALAGDYEQYF. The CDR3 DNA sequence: TGTGCCAGCAGCTTAGCCCTAGCGGGTGACTACGAGCAGTACTTC.

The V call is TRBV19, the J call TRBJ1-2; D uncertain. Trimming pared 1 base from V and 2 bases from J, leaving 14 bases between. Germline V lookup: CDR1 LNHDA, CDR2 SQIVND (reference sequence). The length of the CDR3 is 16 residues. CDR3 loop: CASSIAGVERNYGYTF. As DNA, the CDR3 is TGTGCCAGTAGTATAGCGGGTGTTGAGAGGAACTATGGCTACACCTTC.

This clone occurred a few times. The CDR3 spells CASSLSGGASYEQYF. The CDR3 DNA is TGTGCCAGCAGTTTATCGGGGGGGGCCTCCTACGAGCAGTACTTC. The chain couples TRBV27 to TRBJ2-7; D is perhaps TRBD2 (7 bases). This CDR3 has 15 amino acids. Trimming pared 0 bases from V and 0 bases from J, leaving 9 bases between. The germline CDR1 and CDR2 sequences are MNHEY and SMNVEV (reference sequence).

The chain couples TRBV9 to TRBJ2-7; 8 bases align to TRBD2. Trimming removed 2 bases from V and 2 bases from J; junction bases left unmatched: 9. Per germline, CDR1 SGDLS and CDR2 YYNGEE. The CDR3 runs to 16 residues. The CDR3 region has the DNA TGTGCCAGCAGCGTCAGCGGGACTAGGGGAACCTACGAGCAGTACTTC. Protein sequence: CASSVSGTRGTYEQYF.

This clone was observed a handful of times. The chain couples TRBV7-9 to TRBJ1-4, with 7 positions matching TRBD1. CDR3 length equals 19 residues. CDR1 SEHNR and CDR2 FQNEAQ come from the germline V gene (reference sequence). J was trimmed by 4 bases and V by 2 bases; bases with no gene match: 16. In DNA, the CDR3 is TGTGCCAGCAGCTTAAACCCTTGGGCGACAGGGTCCCTTAATGAAAAACTGTTTTTT. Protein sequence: CASSLNPWATGSLNEKLFF.